The clone carrying this T cell receptor (beta chain) was detected only once. Its antigen remains unknown. The data were obtained in a study of T cells in Graves' hyperthyroidism and ophthalmopathy. Amplification of TCR beta CDR3 regions used RNA as the template. Carried out on the TCR CDR3, a first-round RT-PCR used the HTBI primer set. MiXCR, applied by TCRdb to the multiplex PCR reads, yields one record per CDR3 protein. The table has about 130,000 distinct CDR3 sequences, less than 25% seen once. Germline-derived CDR1 and CDR2 are MDHEN and SYDVKM. The CDR3 contains 18 residues. The ends were cut back, 5 bases at V and 2 bases at J, with 22 bases in the middle. Overall study findings and caveats: Among clonotypes expanded in thyroid above 0.001, most were also found in blood.

This TCR was sampled from a woman aged 45-65 years with Graves' hyperthyroidism that later progressed to Graves' ophthalmopathy. Sample: blood. This chain uses TRBV28 with TRBJ1-3; D is ambiguous. The CDR3 sequence is CASSPISPSDRTGNTIYF. In nucleotides, the CDR3 is TGTGCCAGCAGTCCCATTAGCCCATCGGATCGTACTGGAAACACCATATATTTT.